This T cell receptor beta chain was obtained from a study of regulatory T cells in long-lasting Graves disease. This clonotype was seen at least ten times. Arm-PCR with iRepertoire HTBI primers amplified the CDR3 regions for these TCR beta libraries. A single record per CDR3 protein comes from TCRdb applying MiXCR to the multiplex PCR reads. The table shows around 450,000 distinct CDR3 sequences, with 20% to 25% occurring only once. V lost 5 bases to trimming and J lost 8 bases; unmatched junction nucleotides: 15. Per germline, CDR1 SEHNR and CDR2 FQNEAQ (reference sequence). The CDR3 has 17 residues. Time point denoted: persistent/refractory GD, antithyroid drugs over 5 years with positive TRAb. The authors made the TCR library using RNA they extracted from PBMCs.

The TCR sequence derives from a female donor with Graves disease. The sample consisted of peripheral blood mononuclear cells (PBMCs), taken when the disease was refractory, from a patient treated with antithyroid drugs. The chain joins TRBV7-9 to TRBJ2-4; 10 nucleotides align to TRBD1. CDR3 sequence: CASSPPTGTGDSDIQYF. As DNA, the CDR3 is TGTGCCAGCAGCCCCCCAACCGGGACAGGGGATTCGGACATTCAGTACTTC.